This T cell receptor beta chain is from a study of blood T cell repertoires in COVID-19. V was cut by 4 bases and J by 3 bases, with 11 bases left in between. Germline CDR1 and CDR2: SGHDN and FVKESK. This CDR3 contains 14 residues. Original analysis: Nucleated cell counts were estimated from reference gene primer amplification. This table comes from immunoSEQ multiplex PCR, and its TCRdb copy is limited to in-frame clones, with some not included. V, J and clone size were drawn from that table, and D and trimming were deduced from the DNA. This table holds hundreds of thousands of clones, roughly 88% found once.

The sample taken for sequencing was peripheral blood. The J gene is TRBJ2-3, the V gene TRBV14, with D possibly matching TRBD2 (7 bases). This clonotype was sampled from a woman aged 50 to 65 with COVID-19, enrolled during active disease. The DNA of the CDR3 is TGTGCCAGCAGCCCGGGGGGCCGGACAGATACGCAGTATTTT. Its protein product is CASSPGGRTDTQYF.